This T cell receptor beta chain derives from a study of T-cell memory formation after mild COVID-19. This clonotype was seen at least ten times. MiXCR was run by TCRdb on the 5' RACE reads, yielding one entry per CDR3 protein. The sample contains 550,000 to 700,000 distinct CDR3 sequences, 15% to 20% of which appear only once. Trimming left V 0 bases short and J 4 bases short, with 3 bases between. From germline, CDR1 is SGHRS and CDR2 YFSETQ. The CDR3 contains 12 residues. V is TRBV5-1 and J is TRBJ2-3; the D is unclear. What was sequenced was PBMCs or a T cell subset sorted from them (not recorded which). The TCR originated in an adult woman who had mild COVID-19 (a few samples of this study predate the infection). Cell type and time point are not known. CDR3 sequence: CASSLEADTQYF. The CDR3 DNA reads as TGCGCCAGCAGCTTGGAAGCAGATACGCAGTATTTT.